The present T cell receptor beta chain was sequenced within a study of OX40 agonist ivuxolimab in advanced cancers. Study at large: Three patients, one with hepatocellular carcinoma and two with cutaneous melanoma, achieved partial responses.

In germline, CDR1 is LNHNV, CDR2 YYDKDF (reference sequence). The CDR3 contains 13 residues. Cycle 7 day 1, cycle 4 day 1, and baseline were the timepoints at which blood was sampled. Worth noting for this clone: Sequence at one end of the junction differs from germline and may be a read error. This specimen includes other DNA sequences encoding the same CDR3.

Method: immunoSEQ multiplex PCR; TCRdb's copy keeps in-frame clones and lacks some. The sample holds tens of thousands of clones, about 91% seen once. The source material was CD4+ or CD8+ T cells sorted from blood, sampled in a trial of the OX40 agonist ivuxolimab. The receptor's source is an adult with an advanced solid tumor such as melanoma, head and neck, liver or kidney cancer. The V gene is TRBV15, the J gene TRBJ1-2; 9 nucleotides match TRBD1. The CDR3 DNA reads TGCGCCACCTCCGGGACAGGGAACTATGGCTACACCTTC. Protein product: CATSGTGNYGYTF.